What follows are 8 T cell receptor beta chains derived from one specimen sequenced in a study of CD8 T cell repertoires and HIV-1 epitope variants. Repertoires were generated with immunoSEQ multiplex PCR, while TCRdb's copy carries only in-frame clones and drops some. The top ten hold around 45% of the sample, which has some 1,100 clones, over 55% seen once. No cognate antigen is known for these TCRs. Input material: cultured CD8+ T cells derived from PBMCs. These receptors all come from a male donor with HIV.

The CDR3 here is CASSPTGSYGYTF. CDR3 in DNA: TGTGCCAGCAGCCCGACAGGTAGCTATGGCTACACCTTC. The chain carries TRBV7-9 and TRBJ1-2; a weak D match, TRBD1 (6 bases). Trimming removed 5 bases at V and 4 bases at J, with 11 bases between. There are 13 residues in the CDR3. Germline values: CDR1 SEHNR, CDR2 FQNEAQ (reference sequence).

The gene calls are TRBV6-1 and TRBJ2-2, with 9 bases identical to TRBD2. This CDR3 has 15 amino acids. From germline, CDR1 is MNHNS and CDR2 SASEGT. With 2 bases clipped from V and 3 bases from J, the junction kept 1 base outside the gene matches. The CDR3: CASSERTSDTGELFF. As DNA, the CDR3 is TGTGCCAGCAGTGAAAGGACTAGCGACACCGGGGAGCTGTTTTTT.

The sample holds a few counts of this clone. This chain links TRBV4-1 with TRBJ2-2; 7 nucleotides match TRBD2. Trimming removed 2 bases from V and 0 bases from J; junction bases left unmatched: 3. Germline V CDR1 and CDR2: MGHRA, YSYEKL. The CDR3 is made up of 16 amino acids. For the CDR3, the DNA is TGCGCCAGCAGCCAATCTAGCGGAGCGAACACCGGGGAGCTGTTTTTT. Translated: CASSQSSGANTGELFF.

This chain connects TRBV5-1 to TRBJ2-7; tentative D call: TRBD1 (5 bases). Trimming cost V 0 bases and J 2 bases, with 12 bases left between them. Germline lookup yields CDR1 SGHRS and CDR2 YFSETQ. The CDR3 is 15 residues long. The CDR3 DNA follows: TGCGCCAGCAGCTTGGTTCAGGGCCCTCCCTACGAGCAGTACTTC. Protein: CASSLVQGPPYEQYF.

The chain employs TRBV7-2 and TRBJ2-7, with 9 bases that match TRBD1. V dropped 5 bases and J dropped 2; count of bases not matched to a gene: 7. In germline, CDR1 is SGHTA, CDR2 FQGNSA. There are 15 residues in the CDR3. The CDR3 protein is CASSRTGDFTYEQYF. CDR3 DNA sequence: TGTGCCAGCAGCCGGACAGGGGACTTTACCTACGAGCAGTACTTC.

The chain joins TRBV5-4 to TRBJ2-3, with 7 nucleotides matching TRBD2. From germline, CDR1 is SGHNT and CDR2 YYREEE (reference sequence). V was pared by 4 bases and J by 1 base, with 9 bases of the junction left unmatched. The CDR3 consists of 16 residues. This CDR3 reads CASSGGGTRGTDTQYF. The CDR3 DNA reads as TGTGCCAGCAGCGGGGGAGGGACGAGGGGCACAGATACGCAGTATTTT. Variable domain in full (rest from reference TRBV5-4 and TRBJ2-3): ETGVTQSPTHLIKTRGQQVTLRCSSQSGHNTVSWYQQALGQGPQFIFQYYREEENGRGNFPPRFSGLQFPNYSSELNVNALELDDSALYLCASSGGGTRGTDTQYFGPGTRLTVL.

CDR3 nucleotides: TGTGCCAGCAGTTTAATAGCGAGCTCCTACGAGCAGTACTTC. This codes for CASSLIASSYEQYF. The gene calls are TRBV28 and TRBJ2-7; D is possibly TRBD2 (5 bases). Looked up from germline, CDR1 is MDHEN and CDR2 is SYDVKM. Deletions cut 2 bases from V and 0 bases from J, with 8 bases between. The CDR3 loop spans 14 amino acids.

The table lists this clone with a count of one. The V gene is TRBV30, the J gene TRBJ1-1; TRBD1 might be the D (6 bases). Looked up from germline, CDR1 is GTSNPN and CDR2 is SVGIG (reference sequence). V gave up 4 bases and J gave up 6 bases, with 12 bases separating them. The CDR3 covers 12 residues. CDR3 nucleotides: TGTGCCTGGAATCCACAGGGCGCTGAAGCTTTCTTT. Its translation: CAWNPQGAEAFF.